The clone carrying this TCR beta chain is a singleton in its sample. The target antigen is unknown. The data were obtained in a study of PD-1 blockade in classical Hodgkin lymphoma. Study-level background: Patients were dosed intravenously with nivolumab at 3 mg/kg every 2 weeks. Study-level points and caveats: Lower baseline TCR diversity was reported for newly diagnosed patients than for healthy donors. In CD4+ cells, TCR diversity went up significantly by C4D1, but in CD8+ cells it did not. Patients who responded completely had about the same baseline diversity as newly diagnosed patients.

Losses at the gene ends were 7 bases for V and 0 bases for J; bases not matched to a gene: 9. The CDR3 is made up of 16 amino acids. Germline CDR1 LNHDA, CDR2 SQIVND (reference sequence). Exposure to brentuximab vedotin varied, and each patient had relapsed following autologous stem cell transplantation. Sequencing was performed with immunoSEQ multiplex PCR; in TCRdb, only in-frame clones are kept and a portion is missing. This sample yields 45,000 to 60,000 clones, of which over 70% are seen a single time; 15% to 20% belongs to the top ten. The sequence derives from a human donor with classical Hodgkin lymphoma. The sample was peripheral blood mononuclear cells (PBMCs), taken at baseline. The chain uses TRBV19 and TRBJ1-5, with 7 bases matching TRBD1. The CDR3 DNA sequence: TGTGCCAGTACCCTCGGACAGGTCTATAGCAATCAGCCCCAGCATTTT. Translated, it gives CASTLGQVYSNQPQHF.